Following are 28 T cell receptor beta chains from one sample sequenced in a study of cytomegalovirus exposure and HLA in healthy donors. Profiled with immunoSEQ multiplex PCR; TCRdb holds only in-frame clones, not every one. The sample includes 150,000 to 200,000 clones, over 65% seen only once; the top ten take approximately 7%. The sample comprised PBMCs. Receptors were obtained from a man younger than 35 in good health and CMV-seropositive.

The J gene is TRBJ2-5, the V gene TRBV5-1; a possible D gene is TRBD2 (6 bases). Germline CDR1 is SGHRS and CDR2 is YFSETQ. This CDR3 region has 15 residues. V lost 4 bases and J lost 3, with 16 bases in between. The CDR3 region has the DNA TGCGCCAGCAGCCTCTGGAGGGGAGGAGAAGAGACCCAGTACTTC. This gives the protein CASSLWRGGEETQYF.

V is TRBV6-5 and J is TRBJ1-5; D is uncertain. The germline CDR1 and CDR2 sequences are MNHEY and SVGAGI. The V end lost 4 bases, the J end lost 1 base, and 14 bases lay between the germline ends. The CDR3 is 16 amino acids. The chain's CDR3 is CASSSGGVGSNQPQHF. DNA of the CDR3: TGTGCCAGCAGTTCAGGAGGAGTGGGAAGCAATCAGCCCCAGCATTTT.

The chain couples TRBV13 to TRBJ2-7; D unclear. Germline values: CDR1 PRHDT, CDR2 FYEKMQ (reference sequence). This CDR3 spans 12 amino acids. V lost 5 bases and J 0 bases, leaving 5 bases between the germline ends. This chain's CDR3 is CASSPTSYEQYF. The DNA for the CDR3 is TGTGCCAGCAGCCCTACCTCCTACGAGCAGTACTTC.

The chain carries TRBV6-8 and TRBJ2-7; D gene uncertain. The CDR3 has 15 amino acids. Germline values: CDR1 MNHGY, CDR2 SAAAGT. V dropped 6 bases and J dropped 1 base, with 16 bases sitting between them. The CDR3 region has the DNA TGTGCCAGCAGCCTGGGCCAGGCCCGATCCTACGAGCAGTACTTC. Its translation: CASSLGQARSYEQYF.

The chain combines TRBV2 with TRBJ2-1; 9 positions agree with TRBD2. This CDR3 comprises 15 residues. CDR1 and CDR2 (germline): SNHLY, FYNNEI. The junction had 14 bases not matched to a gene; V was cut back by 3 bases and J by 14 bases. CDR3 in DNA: TGTGCCAGCAGTGATGGTAGCGGGAGCCCTGGATTGAAGTTCTTC. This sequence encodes CASSDGSGSPGLKFF.

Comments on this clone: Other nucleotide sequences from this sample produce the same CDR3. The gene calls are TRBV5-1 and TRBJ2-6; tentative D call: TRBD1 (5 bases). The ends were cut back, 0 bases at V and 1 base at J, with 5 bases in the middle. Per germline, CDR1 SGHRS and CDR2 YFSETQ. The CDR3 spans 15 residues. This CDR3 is CASSLAGSGANVLTF. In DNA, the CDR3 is TGCGCCAGCAGCTTGGCAGGGTCTGGGGCCAACGTCCTGACTTTC.

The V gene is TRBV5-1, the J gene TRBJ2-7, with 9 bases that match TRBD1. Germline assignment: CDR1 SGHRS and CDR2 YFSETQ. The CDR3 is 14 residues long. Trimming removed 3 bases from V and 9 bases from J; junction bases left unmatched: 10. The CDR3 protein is CASSSLQGAMGQYF. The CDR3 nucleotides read TGCGCCAGCAGCTCACTACAGGGGGCGATGGGGCAGTACTTC.

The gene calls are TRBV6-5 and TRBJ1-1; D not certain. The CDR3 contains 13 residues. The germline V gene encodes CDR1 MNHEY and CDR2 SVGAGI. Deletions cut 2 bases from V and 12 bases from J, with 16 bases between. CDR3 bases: TGTGCCAGCAGTTACGGCCGGGTATCAGTTTCTTTCTTT. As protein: CASSYGRVSVSFF.

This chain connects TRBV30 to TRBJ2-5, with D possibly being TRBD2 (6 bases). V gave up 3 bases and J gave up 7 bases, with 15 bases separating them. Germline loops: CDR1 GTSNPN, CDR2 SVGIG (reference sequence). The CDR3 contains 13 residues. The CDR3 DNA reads TGTGCCTGGAGGTCCGGTCAGGAGGGGACCCAGTACTTC. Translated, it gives CAWRSGQEGTQYF.

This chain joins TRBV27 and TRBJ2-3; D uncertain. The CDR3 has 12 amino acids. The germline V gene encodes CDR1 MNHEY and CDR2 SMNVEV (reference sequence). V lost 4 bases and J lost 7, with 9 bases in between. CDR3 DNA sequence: TGTGCCAGCAGTTCCAGGTGGAATACGCAGTATTTT. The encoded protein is CASSSRWNTQYF.

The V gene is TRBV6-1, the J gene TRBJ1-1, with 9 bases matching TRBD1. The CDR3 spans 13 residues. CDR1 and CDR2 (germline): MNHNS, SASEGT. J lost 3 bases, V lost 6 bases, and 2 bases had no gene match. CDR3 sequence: CASSRDRDTEAFF. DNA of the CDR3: TGTGCCAGCAGCAGGGACAGGGACACTGAAGCTTTCTTT.

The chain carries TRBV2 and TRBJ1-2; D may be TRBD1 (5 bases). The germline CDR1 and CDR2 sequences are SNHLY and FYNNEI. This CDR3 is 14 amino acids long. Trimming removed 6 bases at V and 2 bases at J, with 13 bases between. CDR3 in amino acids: CASRDTTKNYGYTF. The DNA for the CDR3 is TGTGCCAGCAGGGACACAACAAAAAACTATGGCTACACCTTC.

The CDR3 DNA sequence: TGTGCCAGCAGCTTACTTCCAGGGGGTCTCGGGATCGGGGAGCTGTTTTTT. The encoded protein is CASSLLPGGLGIGELFF. This chain links TRBV7-2 with TRBJ2-2; 7 bases agree with TRBD1. Trimming removed 2 bases from V and 7 bases from J; junction bases left unmatched: 13. The CDR3 extends over 17 amino acids. Germline CDR1 reads SGHTA; CDR2 reads FQGNSA.

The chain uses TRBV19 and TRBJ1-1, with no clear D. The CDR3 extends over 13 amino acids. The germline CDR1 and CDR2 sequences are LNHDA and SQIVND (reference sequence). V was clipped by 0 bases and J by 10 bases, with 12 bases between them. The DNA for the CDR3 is TGTGCCAGTAGTATAGATCAGACATCCGGAGCTTTCTTT. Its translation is CASSIDQTSGAFF.

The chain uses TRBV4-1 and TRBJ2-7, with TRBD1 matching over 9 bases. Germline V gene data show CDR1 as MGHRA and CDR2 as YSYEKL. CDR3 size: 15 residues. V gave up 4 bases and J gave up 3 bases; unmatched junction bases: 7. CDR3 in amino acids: CASSPGSGQGYEQYF. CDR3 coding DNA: TGCGCCAGCAGCCCAGGTTCGGGACAGGGCTACGAGCAGTACTTC.

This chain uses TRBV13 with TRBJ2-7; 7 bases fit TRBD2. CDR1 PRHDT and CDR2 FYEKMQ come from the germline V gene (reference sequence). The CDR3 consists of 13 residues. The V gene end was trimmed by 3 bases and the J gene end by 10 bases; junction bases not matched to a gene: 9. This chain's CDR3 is CASSLGGKGSQYF. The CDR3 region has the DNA TGTGCCAGCAGCTTGGGGGGGAAAGGGTCCCAGTACTTC.

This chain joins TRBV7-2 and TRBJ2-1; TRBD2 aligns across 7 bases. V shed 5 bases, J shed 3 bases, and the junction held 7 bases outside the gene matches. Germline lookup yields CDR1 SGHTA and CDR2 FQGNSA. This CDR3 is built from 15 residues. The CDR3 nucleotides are TGTGCCAGCAGCCCCCCAAGCGGGGACTACAATGAGCAGTTCTTC. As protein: CASSPPSGDYNEQFF.

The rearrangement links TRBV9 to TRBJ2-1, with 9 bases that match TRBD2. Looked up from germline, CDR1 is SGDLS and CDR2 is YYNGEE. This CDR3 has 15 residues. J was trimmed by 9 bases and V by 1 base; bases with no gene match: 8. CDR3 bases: TGTGCCAGCAGCGTATCTCTAGCGGGAACTGGTGAGCAGTTCTTC. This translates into CASSVSLAGTGEQFF.

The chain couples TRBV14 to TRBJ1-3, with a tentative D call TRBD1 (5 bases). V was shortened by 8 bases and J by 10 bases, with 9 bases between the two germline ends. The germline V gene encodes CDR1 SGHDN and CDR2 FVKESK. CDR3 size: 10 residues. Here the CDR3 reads CASGGKTIYF. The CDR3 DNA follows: TGTGCCAGCGGGGGGAAGACCATATATTTT.

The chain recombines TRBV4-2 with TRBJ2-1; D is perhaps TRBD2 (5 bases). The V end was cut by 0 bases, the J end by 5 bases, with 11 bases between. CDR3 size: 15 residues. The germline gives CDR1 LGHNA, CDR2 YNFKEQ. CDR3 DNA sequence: TGTGCCAGCAGCCAAGACCTAGGCGGGCACAATGAGCAGTTCTTC. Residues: CASSQDLGGHNEQFF.

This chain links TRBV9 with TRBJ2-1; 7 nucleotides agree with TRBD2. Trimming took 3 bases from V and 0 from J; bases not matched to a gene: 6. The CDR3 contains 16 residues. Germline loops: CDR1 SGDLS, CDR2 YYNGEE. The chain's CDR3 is CASSGLSGRSYNEQFF. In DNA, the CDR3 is TGTGCCAGCAGCGGACTTAGCGGGCGCTCCTACAATGAGCAGTTCTTC.

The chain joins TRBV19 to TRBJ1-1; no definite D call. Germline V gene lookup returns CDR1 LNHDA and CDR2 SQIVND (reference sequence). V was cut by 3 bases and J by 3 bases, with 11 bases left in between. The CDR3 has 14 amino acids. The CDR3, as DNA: TGTGCCAGTAGTATTGGAGGGAGCGACACTGAAGCTTTCTTT. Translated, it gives CASSIGGSDTEAFF.

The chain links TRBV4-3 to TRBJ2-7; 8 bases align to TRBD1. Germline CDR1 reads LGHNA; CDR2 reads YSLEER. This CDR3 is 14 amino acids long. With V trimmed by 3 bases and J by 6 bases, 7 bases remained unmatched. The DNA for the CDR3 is TGCGCCAGCAGCCAGGCCGGACAGGGAGTCGAGCAGTACTTC. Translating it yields CASSQAGQGVEQYF.

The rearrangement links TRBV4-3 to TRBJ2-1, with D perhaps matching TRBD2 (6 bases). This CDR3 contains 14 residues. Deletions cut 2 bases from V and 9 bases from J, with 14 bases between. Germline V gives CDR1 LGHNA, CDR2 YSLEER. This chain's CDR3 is CASSQFSRGGEQFF. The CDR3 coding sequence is TGCGCCAGCAGCCAATTTTCGAGGGGAGGTGAGCAGTTCTTC.

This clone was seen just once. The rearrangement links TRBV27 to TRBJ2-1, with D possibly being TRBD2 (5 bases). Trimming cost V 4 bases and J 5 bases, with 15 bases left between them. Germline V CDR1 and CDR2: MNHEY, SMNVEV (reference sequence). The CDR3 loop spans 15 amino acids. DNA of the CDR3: TGTGCCAGCAGTTCTGCCCAGGACTTGAACAATGAGCAGTTCTTC. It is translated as CASSSAQDLNNEQFF.

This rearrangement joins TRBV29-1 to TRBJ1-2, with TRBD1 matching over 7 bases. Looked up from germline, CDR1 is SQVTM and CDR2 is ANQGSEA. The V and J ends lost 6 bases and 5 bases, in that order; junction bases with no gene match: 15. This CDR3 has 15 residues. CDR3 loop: CSVASDRSRGYGYTF. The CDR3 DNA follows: TGCAGCGTAGCCTCGGACAGGTCTCGGGGTTATGGCTACACCTTC.

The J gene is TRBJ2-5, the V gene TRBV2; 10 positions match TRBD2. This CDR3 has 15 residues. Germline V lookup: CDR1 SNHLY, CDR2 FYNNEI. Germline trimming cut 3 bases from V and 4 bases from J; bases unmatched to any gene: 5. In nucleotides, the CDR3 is TGTGCCAGCAGTGAGCTAGCGGGAGCGTCAGAGACCCAGTACTTC. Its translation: CASSELAGASETQYF.

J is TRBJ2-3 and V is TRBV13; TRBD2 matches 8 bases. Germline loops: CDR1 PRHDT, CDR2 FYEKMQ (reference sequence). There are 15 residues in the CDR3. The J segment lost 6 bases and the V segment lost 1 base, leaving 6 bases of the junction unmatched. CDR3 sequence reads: CASSLEAGGLDTQYF. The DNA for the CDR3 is TGTGCCAGCAGCTTAGAGGCGGGGGGTTTGGATACGCAGTATTTT.